Listed below are T cell receptor beta chains from one sample, sequenced in a study of shared clonotypes between healthy human individuals. Here immunoSEQ multiplex PCR was the method, and the copy in TCRdb shows in-frame clones only, minus some. The data show some 2 million clones, about 95% seen once. Sample: naive CD8+ T cells sorted from blood. These receptors all stem from a man between 18 and 35 years old in good health. Both conserved end residues are part of each CDR3. The D gene is left open where the match is weak. Clone size is given for some rows only: seen once, a few or many times, or a class if the clone is expanded.

NA | TRBJ2-7 | TRBV6-6 | NA | TGTGCCAGCAGTTACGGGGGGAACGAGCAGTACTTC | CASSYGGNEQYF
NA | TRBJ2-7 | TRBV29-1 | NA | TGCAGCGTTGAAGAGGGGGGCCACGAGCAGTACTTC | CSVEEGGHEQYF
NA | TRBJ2-7 | TRBV6-5 | NA | TGTGCCAGCAGCCCCGGACAGCCCTCCTACGAGCAGTACTTC | CASSPGQPSYEQYF
NA | TRBJ2-3 | TRBV4-1 | TRBD2 | TGCGCCAGCAGCCAAGAAATCGGGAGTGGGGGGGGTACGCAGTATTTT | CASSQEIGSGGGTQYF
NA | TRBJ2-3 | TRBV10-1 | TRBD2 | TGCGCCAGCAGTGAGGGGACTAGCGGGACTACAGATACGCAGTATTTT | CASSEGTSGTTDTQYF
NA | TRBJ1-4 | TRBV6-5 | NA | TGTGCCAGCAGGGAACGGGGGGACGAAAAACTGTTTTTT | CASRERGDEKLFF
NA | TRBJ2-7 | TRBV27 | NA | TGTGCCAGCAGTCTGCGGGACAGATCCGAGCAGTACTTC | CASSLRDRSEQYF
once | TRBJ1-1 | TRBV2 | NA | TGTGCCAGCGAGCAGGGTGCTATTATGAACACTGAAGCTTTCTTT | CASEQGAIMNTEAFF
NA | TRBJ1-1 | TRBV5-1 | NA | TGCGCCAGCAGCTACGAGCCCCTGACAGCGAACACTGAAGCTTTCTTT | CASSYEPLTANTEAFF
NA | TRBJ1-4 | TRBV4-1 | NA | TGCGCCAGCAGCCAAATGGGGGGAAATGAAAAACTGTTTTTT | CASSQMGGNEKLFF
NA | TRBJ2-2 | TRBV28 | TRBD1 | TGTGCCAGCAGTTTCAGGGGGCCTAGAACCGGGGAGCTGTTTTTT | CASSFRGPRTGELFF
NA | TRBJ1-2 | TRBV11-2 | TRBD1 | TGTGCCAGCAGCCTTACAGGGGAGTATGGCTACACCTTC | CASSLTGEYGYTF
NA | TRBJ2-1 | TRBV9 | TRBD1 | TGTGCCAGCAGCGTAGCCCAGGGGGCGCGTAATGAGCAGTTCTTC | CASSVAQGARNEQFF
NA | TRBJ1-4 | TRBV27 | NA | TGTGCCAGCAGTTGGGGAGGTCCCCCCGCAACTAATGAAAAACTGTTTTTT | CASSWGGPPATNEKLFF
NA | TRBJ2-2 | TRBV7-9 | NA | TGTGCCAGCAGCTCTGAGGGGACGGCCGGGGAGCTGTTTTTT | CASSSEGTAGELFF
NA | TRBJ2-7 | TRBV30 | TRBD1 | TGTGCCTGGAACGGACAGGAGTCCGCCTACGAGCAGTACTTC | CAWNGQESAYEQYF
NA | TRBJ2-3 | TRBV5-1 | NA | TGCGCCAGCAGCTACCGGGACGGAAGCCTTATCACAGATACGCAGTATTTT | CASSYRDGSLITDTQYF
NA | TRBJ1-2 | TRBV9 | TRBD1 | TGTGCCAGCAGCGTATCGAGACAGGGGAGTAGTTATGGCTACACCTTC | CASSVSRQGSSYGYTF
NA | TRBJ2-4 | TRBV6-5 | TRBD1 | TGTGCCAGCAGTGCGGAATGGACAGGTTCATTCATTCAGTACTTC | CASSAEWTGSFIQYF
NA | TRBJ2-3 | TRBV4-1 | NA | TGCGCCAGCAGCCACCCGGGGAGCACAGATACGCAGTATTTT | CASSHPGSTDTQYF
NA | TRBJ2-3 | TRBV30 | NA | TGTGCCTGGAGTGTAGGTGGGGTATTAGGAGGCACAGATACGCAGTATTTT | CAWSVGGVLGGTDTQYF
NA | TRBJ1-1 | TRBV7-9 | TRBD1 | TGTGCCAGCAGCTTGGGACAGTCGAACACTGAAGCTTTCTTT | CASSLGQSNTEAFF
NA | TRBJ2-3 | TRBV30 | TRBD1 | TGTGCCTGGAGTCCAGGGGGCCGGACAGATACGCAGTATTTT | CAWSPGGRTDTQYF
NA | TRBJ1-4 | TRBV11-2 | NA | TGTGCCAGCAGCTTAGAGTGGGGGGATAATGAAAAACTGTTTTTT | CASSLEWGDNEKLFF
NA | TRBJ2-3 | TRBV7-8 | NA | TGTGCCAGCAGCTTATTGTTTAGTGCAGATACGCAGTATTTT | CASSLLFSADTQYF